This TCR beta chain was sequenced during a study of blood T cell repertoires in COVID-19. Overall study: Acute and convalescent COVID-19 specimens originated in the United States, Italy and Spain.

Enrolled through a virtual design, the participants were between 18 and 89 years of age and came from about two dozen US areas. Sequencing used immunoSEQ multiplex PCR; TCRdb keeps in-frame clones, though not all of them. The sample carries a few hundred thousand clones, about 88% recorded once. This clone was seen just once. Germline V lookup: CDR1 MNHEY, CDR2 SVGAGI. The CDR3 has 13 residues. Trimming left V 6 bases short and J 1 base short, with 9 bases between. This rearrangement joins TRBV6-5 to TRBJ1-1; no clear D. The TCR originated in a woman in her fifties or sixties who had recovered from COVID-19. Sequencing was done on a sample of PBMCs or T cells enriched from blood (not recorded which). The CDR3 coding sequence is TGTGCCAGCAGCGCCACAGCGAACACTGAAGCTTTCTTT. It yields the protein CASSATANTEAFF.